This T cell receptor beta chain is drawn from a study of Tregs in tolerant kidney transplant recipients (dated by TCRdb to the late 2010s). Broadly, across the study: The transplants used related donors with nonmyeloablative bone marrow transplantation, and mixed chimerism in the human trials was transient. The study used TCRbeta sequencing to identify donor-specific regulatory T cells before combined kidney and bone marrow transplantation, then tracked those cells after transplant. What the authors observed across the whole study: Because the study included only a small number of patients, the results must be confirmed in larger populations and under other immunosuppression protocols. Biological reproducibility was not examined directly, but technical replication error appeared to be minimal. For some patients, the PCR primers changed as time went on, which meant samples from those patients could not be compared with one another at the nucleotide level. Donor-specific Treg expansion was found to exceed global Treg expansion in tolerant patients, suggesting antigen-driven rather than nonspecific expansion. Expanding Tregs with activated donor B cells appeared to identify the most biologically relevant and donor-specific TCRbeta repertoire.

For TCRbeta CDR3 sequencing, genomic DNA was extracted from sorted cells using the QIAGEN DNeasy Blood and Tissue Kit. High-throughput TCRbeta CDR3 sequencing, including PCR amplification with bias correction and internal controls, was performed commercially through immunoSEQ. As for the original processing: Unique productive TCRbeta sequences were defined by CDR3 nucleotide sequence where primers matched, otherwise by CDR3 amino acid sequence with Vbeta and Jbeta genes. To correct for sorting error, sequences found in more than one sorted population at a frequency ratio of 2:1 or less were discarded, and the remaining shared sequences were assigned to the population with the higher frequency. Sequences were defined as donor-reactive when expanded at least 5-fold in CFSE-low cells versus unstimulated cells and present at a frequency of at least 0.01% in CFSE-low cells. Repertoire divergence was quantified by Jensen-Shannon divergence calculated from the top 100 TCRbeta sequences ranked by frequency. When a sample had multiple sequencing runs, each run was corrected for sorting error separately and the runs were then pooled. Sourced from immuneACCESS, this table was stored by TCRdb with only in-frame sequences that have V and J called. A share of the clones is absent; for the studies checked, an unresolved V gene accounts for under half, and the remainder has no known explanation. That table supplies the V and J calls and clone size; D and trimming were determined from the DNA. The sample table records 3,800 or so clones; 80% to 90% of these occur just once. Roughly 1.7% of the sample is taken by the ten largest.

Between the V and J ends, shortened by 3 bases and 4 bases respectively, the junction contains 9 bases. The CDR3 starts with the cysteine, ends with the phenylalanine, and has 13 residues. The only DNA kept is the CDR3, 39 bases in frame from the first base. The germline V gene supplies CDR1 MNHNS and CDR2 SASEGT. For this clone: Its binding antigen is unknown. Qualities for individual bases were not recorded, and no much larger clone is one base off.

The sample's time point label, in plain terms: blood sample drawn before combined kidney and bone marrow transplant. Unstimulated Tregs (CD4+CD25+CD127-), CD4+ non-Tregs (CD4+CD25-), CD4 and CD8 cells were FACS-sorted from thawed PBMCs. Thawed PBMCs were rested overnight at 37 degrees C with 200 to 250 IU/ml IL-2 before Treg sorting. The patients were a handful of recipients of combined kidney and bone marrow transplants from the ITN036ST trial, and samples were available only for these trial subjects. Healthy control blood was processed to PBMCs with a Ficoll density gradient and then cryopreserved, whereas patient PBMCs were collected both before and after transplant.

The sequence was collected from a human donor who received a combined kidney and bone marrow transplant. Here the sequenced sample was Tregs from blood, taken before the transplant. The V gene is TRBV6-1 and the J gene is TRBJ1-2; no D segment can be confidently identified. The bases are TGTGCCAGCAGTGAGAAGCTGGTCTATGGCTACACCTTC. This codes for CASSEKLVYGYTF.